Following are 9 T cell receptor beta chains from one sample sequenced in a study of early T cells in non-severe SARS-CoV-2 infection. TCRdb reprocessed the 5' RACE reads with MiXCR, giving one entry per CDR3 protein. The table records about 80,000 distinct CDR3 sequences, 8.5% to 10% of them present only once. Sequenced: whole blood. The source of these receptors is an adult who was a healthcare worker with PCR-confirmed SARS-CoV-2 infection or an uninfected control (not recorded which).

The chain joins TRBV12-3 or TRBV12-4 to TRBJ2-3; D unresolved. The CDR3 sequence is 12 residues long. Trimming pared 7 bases from V and 0 bases from J, leaving 5 bases between. The CDR3 spells CASTASTDTQYF. In nucleotides, the CDR3 is TGTGCCAGCACCGCTAGCACAGATACGCAGTATTTT.

This clonotype was picked up many times. The chain is built from TRBV30 and TRBJ1-4; 7 nucleotides align to TRBD1. The CDR3 spans 16 residues. The ends lost 3 bases at V and 1 base at J; junction bases unmatched: 8. Germline-derived CDR1 and CDR2 are GTSNPN and SVGIG (reference sequence). The CDR3: CAWRNKGQETNEKLFF. The CDR3 DNA follows: TGTGCCTGGAGGAATAAAGGACAGGAAACTAATGAAAAACTGTTTTTT. The whole variable domain, filled in from reference TRBV30 and TRBJ1-4, reads SQTIHQWPATLVQPVGSPLSLECTVEGTSNPNLYWYRQAAGRGLQLLFYSVGIGQISSEVPQNLSASRPQDRQFILSSKKLLLSDSGFYLCAWRNKGQETNEKLFFGSGTQLSVL.

This clonotype was seen many times. The chain employs TRBV4-2 and TRBJ2-3; no definite D call. The germline gives CDR1 LGHNA, CDR2 YNFKEQ. Trimming left V 3 bases short and J 0 bases short, with 13 bases between. The CDR3 length is 16 residues. The CDR3 protein is CASSQRTGSSTDTQYF. For the CDR3, the DNA is TGTGCCAGCAGCCAGAGGACGGGTAGTAGCACAGATACGCAGTATTTT.

This clonotype has at least ten counts. The chain combines TRBV2 with TRBJ1-2; D is undetermined. Between the trimmed V and J ends, which lost 4 bases and 4 bases, there was a span of 16 bases. This CDR3 is built from 15 residues. CDR1 and CDR2 from the germline V gene are SNHLY and FYNNEI. The CDR3 loop reads CASSASAGPVYGYTF. Here the CDR3 DNA reads TGTGCCAGCAGTGCCTCTGCTGGACCGGTCTATGGCTACACCTTC.

The chain carries TRBV5-4 and TRBJ2-3; D remains ambiguous. Trimming left V 0 bases short and J 5 bases short, with 7 bases between. This CDR3 region has 13 residues. The germline V gene encodes CDR1 SGHNT and CDR2 YYREEE (reference sequence). The DNA of the CDR3 is TGTGCCAGCAGCTTGGCCTGGGAAGATACGCAGTATTTT. This codes for CASSLAWEDTQYF.

This clonotype was detected ten times or more. The DNA for the CDR3 is TGTGCCAGCAGTTCAGGCTCGGATGGCTACACCTTC. Translating gives CASSSGSDGYTF. This chain links TRBV28 with TRBJ1-2; D is unresolved. Trimming took 4 bases from V and 6 from J, leaving 9 bases between them. The CDR3 is made up of 12 amino acids. Germline V lookup: CDR1 MDHEN, CDR2 SYDVKM.

Note on this clonotype: A much larger clone differs from this one at a single base, so this may be a read error. The J gene is TRBJ2-1, the V gene TRBV27; D gene uncertain. Germline lookup yields CDR1 MNHEY and CDR2 SMNVEV (reference sequence). The V end was cut by 3 bases, the J end by 8 bases, with 20 bases between. This CDR3 has 16 amino acids. CDR3 DNA: TGTGCCAGCAGTTTCATTAGTTTTGATGGGTACGATGAGCAGTTCTTC. Residues: CASSFISFDGYDEQFF.

This clonotype was seen ten or more times. The chain employs TRBV27 and TRBJ2-3, with D perhaps matching TRBD2 (6 bases). V gave up 0 bases and J gave up 6 bases, with 13 bases separating them. CDR1 and CDR2 (germline): MNHEY, SMNVEV (reference sequence). The CDR3 runs to 15 residues. The CDR3 reads CASSLSRASADTQYF. The CDR3 DNA follows: TGTGCCAGCAGTTTATCCCGGGCTAGCGCGGATACGCAGTATTTT.

This clonotype was detected only a few times. J is TRBJ2-7 and V is TRBV7-8; 10 nucleotides align to TRBD2. Losses at the gene ends were 4 bases for V and 4 bases for J; bases not matched to a gene: 7. The germline V gene has CDR1 SGHVS and CDR2 FQNEAQ. This CDR3 comprises 15 residues. Written as DNA, the CDR3 is TGTGCCAGCAGCTCAGCGGGAGGGTCCTTATACGAGCAGTACTTC. Protein: CASSSAGGSLYEQYF.